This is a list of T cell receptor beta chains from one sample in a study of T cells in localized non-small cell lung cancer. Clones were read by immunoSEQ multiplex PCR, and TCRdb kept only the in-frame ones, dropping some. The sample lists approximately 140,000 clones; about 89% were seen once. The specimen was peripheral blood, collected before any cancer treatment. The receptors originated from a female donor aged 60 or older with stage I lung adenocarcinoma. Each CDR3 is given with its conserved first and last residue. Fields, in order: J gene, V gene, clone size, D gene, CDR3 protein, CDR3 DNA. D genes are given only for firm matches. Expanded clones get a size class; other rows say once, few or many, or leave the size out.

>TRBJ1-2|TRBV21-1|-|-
CASSLLPRQGENGYTF
TGTGCCAGCAGCCTCCTCCCCAGACAGGGTGAAAATGGCTACACCTTC
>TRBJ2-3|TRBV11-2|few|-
CASSLASGNTDTQYF
TGTGCCAGCAGCTTAGCTTCGGGGAACACAGATACGCAGTATTTT
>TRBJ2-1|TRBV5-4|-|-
CASSLGDNEQFF
TGTGCCAGCAGCCTTGGCGACAATGAGCAGTTCTTC
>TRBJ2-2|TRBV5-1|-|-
CASSPNTEFTGELFF
TGCGCCAGCTCCCCCAACACCGAGTTCACCGGGGAGCTGTTTTTT
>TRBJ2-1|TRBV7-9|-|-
CASSVREDTEQFF
TGTGCCAGCAGCGTGAGGGAGGACACTGAGCAGTTCTTC
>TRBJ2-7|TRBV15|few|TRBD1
CATSRNAGTGVYEQYF
TGTGCCACCAGCAGAAATGCCGGGACAGGGGTGTACGAGCAGTACTTC
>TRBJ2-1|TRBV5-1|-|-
CASSPPGNEQFF
TGCGCCAGCAGCCCCCCCGGCAATGAGCAGTTCTTC
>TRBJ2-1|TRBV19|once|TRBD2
CATTILAGGPGEQFF
TGTGCCACCACAATACTAGCGGGAGGGCCCGGTGAGCAGTTCTTC
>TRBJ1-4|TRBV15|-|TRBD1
CATSRDDRAGEKLFF
TGTGCCACCAGCAGAGATGACAGGGCAGGGGAAAAACTGTTTTTT
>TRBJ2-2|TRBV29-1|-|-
CSVADGQGRAENTGELFF
TGCAGCGTCGCCGACGGACAAGGGAGAGCGGAGAACACCGGGGAGCTGTTTTTT
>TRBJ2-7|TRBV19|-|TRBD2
CASSIGLAGTYEQYF
TGTGCCAGTAGTATCGGCCTAGCGGGAACCTACGAGCAGTACTTC
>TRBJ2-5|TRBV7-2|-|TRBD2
CASRRAGASGRETQYF
TGTGCCAGCCGGCGAGCTGGGGCTAGCGGGAGAGAGACCCAGTACTTC
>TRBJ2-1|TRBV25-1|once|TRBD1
CASSEPSRQGYNEQFF
TGTGCCAGCAGTGAACCGTCACGACAGGGGTATAATGAGCAGTTCTTC
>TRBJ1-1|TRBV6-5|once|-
CASSYRTEAFF
TGTGCCAGCAGTTACAGGACTGAAGCTTTCTTT
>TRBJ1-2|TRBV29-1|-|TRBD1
CSVTPQGAGYGYTF
TGCAGCGTAACACCACAGGGGGCCGGCTATGGCTACACCTTC
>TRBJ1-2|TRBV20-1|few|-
CSATAQRGYTF
TGCAGTGCCACAGCCCAGAGGGGCTACACCTTC
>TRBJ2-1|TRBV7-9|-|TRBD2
CASSRIGTSPNEQFF
TGTGCCAGCAGCCGAATCGGGACTAGCCCCAATGAGCAGTTCTTC
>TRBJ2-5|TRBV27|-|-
CAIAPIGYF
TGTGCCATAGCCCCTATTGGGTACTTC
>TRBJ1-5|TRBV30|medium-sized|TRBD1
CAWSADRNQPQHF
TGTGCCTGGAGTGCGGACAGGAATCAGCCCCAGCATTTT
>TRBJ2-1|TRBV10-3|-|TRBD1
CAIRGTGNDEQFF
TGTGCCATCAGGGGGACAGGTAACGATGAGCAGTTCTTC
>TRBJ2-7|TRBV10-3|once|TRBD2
CAISDPGGLGKQYF
TGTGCCATCAGTGATCCGGGGGGACTAGGTAAGCAGTACTTC
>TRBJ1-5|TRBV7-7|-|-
CARGSINQPQHF
TGTGCTAGGGGGTCAATTAATCAGCCCCAGCATTTT
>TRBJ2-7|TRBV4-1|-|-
CASSQERFSEQYF
TGCGCCAGCAGCCAAGAAAGGTTCTCCGAGCAGTACTTC
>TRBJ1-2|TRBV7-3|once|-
CASSPPGGFGGYTF
TGTGCCAGCAGCCCTCCCGGGGGGTTTGGTGGCTACACCTTC
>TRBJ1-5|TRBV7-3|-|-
CASSLRGRSNQPQHF
TGTGCCAGCAGCTTGAGGGGAAGAAGCAATCAGCCCCAGCATTTT
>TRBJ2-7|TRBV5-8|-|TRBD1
CASSSGTGSYEQYF
TGTGCCAGCAGCTCAGGGACAGGGTCCTACGAGCAGTACTTC
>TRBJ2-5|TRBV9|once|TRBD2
CASSVATGLAGGETQYF
TGTGCCAGCAGCGTAGCTACGGGCCTAGCGGGTGGGGAGACCCAGTACTTC
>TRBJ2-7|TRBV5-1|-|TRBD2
CASSLRLADYEQYF
TGCGCCAGCAGCTTACGACTAGCGGACTACGAGCAGTACTTC
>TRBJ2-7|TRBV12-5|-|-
CASAQSGGQNEQYF
TGTGCTAGTGCCCAGTCGGGCGGACAGAACGAGCAGTACTTC
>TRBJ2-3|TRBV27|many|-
CASSWWGHRYTDTQYF
TGTGCCAGCAGCTGGTGGGGACACAGGTACACAGATACGCAGTATTTT
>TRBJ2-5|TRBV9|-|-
CASSVALGETQYF
TGTGCCAGCAGCGTAGCCCTCGGAGAGACCCAGTACTTC
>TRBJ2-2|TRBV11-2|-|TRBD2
CASSETLAGGKTGELFF
TGTGCCAGCAGCGAAACCCTAGCGGGAGGCAAAACCGGGGAGCTGTTTTTT
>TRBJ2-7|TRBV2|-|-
CASSELYSGPRENEQYF
TGTGCCAGCAGTGAGCTTTATTCTGGGCCCAGAGAGAACGAGCAGTACTTC
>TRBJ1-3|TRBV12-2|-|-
CASRLAGTRGLNTIYF
TGTGCAAGTCGCTTAGCCGGGACACGGGGGCTAAACACCATATATTTT
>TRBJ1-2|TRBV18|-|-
CASSGDGARGYTF
TGTGCCAGCTCAGGGGACGGGGCTCGTGGCTACACCTTC
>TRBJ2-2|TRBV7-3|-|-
CASSLRRHTGELFF
TGTGCCAGCAGCTTAAGACGGCACACCGGGGAGCTGTTTTTT
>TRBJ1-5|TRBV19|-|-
CASSIRGNQPQHF
TGTGCCAGTAGTATTCGAGGGAATCAGCCCCAGCATTTT
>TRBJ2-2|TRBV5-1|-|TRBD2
CASSLIPSGIAGELFF
TGCGCCAGCAGCTTGATACCTAGCGGGATCGCCGGGGAGCTGTTTTTT
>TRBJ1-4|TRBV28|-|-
CASSFRPWRENEKLFF
TGTGCCAGCAGTTTCCGTCCATGGAGGGAGAATGAAAAACTGTTTTTT